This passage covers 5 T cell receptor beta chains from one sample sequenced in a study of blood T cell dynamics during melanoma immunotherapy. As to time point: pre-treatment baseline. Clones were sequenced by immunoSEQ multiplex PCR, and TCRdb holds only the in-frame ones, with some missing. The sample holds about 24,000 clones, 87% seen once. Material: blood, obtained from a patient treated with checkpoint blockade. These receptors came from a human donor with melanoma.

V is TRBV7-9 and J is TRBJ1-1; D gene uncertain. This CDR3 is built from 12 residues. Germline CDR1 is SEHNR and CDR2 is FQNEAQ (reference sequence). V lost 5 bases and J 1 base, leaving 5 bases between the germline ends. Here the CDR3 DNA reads TGTGCCAGCAGCAAAACGAACACTGAAGCTTTCTTT. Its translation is CASSKTNTEAFF.

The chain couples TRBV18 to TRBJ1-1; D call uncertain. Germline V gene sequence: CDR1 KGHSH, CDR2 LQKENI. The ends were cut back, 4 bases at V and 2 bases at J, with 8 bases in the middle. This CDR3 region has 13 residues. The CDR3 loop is CASSLSINTEAFF. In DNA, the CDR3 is TGTGCCAGCTCACTTTCCATAAACACTGAAGCTTTCTTT.

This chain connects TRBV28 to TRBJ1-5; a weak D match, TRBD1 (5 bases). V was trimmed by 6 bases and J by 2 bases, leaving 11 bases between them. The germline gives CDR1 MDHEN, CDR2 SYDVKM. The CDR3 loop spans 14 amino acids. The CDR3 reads CASRTPGGNQPQHF. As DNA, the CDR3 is TGTGCCAGCAGAACCCCGGGGGGCAATCAGCCCCAGCATTTT.

The CDR3 loop is CASSFPTGGSRYEQYF. The CDR3 nucleotides are TGTGCCAGCAGCTTCCCTACAGGGGGCTCGAGGTACGAGCAGTACTTC. The chain has TRBV7-2 and TRBJ2-7, with 9 bases fitting TRBD1. CDR3 size: 16 residues. Per germline, CDR1 SGHTA and CDR2 FQGNSA. Trimming took 3 bases from V and 4 from J; bases not matched to a gene: 10.

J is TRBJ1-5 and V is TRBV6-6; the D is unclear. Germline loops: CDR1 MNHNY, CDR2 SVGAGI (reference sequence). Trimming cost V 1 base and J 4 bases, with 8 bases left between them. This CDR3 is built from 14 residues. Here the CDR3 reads CASSYLAGNQPQHF. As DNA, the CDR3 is TGTGCCAGCAGTTACTTGGCAGGTAATCAGCCCCAGCATTTT.